The 21 T cell receptor beta chains below were found in one sample sequenced in a study of Ad26.COV2.S vaccination and SARS-CoV-2 variants. Data came from immunoSEQ multiplex PCR; TCRdb stores just in-frame clones and leaves some out. The sample shows 350,000 to 400,000 clones, 70% to 90% of them seen only once. Treatment here: some 19 received Ad26.COV2.S at low or high dose, single or two shots; about 5 received placebo; per-sample allocation not given. It was on day 63 after the first vaccine or placebo injection that samples were taken. The specimen comprised peripheral blood, sampled in a trial of Ad26.COV2.S vaccine versus placebo. These receptors were obtained from a person between 18 and 60 years old who received the Ad26.COV2.S COVID-19 vaccine or a placebo.

V gene TRBV4-1 combines with J gene TRBJ1-6; possibly TRBD1 for D (5 bases). Trimming took 7 bases from V and 6 from J, leaving 13 bases between them. This CDR3 has 14 amino acids. The V gene's germline CDR1 is MGHRA and CDR2 YSYEKL. The CDR3 DNA reads as TGCGCCAGCATGGAGGGGTGGGGTAATTCACCCCTCCACTTT. Residues: CASMEGWGNSPLHF.

The chain uses TRBV5-7 and TRBJ2-3, with 8 bases aligning to TRBD1. TRBV5-7 is annotated as an ORF whose role is uncertain. Losses at the gene ends were 5 bases for V and 3 bases for J; bases not matched to a gene: 11. CDR3 length: 16 residues. The DNA for the CDR3 is TGTGCCAGCAGATACGACGACAGGGGAAGAACAGATACGCAGTATTTT. This gives the protein CASRYDDRGRTDTQYF.

This rearrangement joins TRBV30 to TRBJ1-3; D possibly corresponds to TRBD1 (5 bases). The germline gives CDR1 GTSNPN, CDR2 SVGIG (reference sequence). The CDR3 runs 15 residues. V was shortened by 1 base and J by 0 bases, with 10 bases between the two germline ends. Here the CDR3 reads CAWSADSDSGNTIYF. The CDR3, as DNA: TGTGCCTGGAGTGCCGACAGTGACTCTGGAAACACCATATATTTT.

The rearrangement uses TRBV11-2 and TRBJ2-2; the D is unclear. The germline V gene has CDR1 SGHAT and CDR2 FQNNGV. The CDR3 has 17 amino acids. Trimming removed 2 bases at V and 2 bases at J, with 15 bases between. DNA for the CDR3: TGTGCCAGCAGCTTACGGGCCGAAACTTATAACACCGGGGAGCTGTTTTTT. Amino acid sequence: CASSLRAETYNTGELFF.

The chain is built from TRBV7-2 and TRBJ1-1, with no clear D. The CDR3 consists of 15 residues. With 5 bases removed from V and 5 bases from J, the gap between germline ends came to 18 bases. Germline values: CDR1 SGHTA, CDR2 FQGNSA. As DNA, the CDR3 is TGTGCCAGCAGCACCCCTCGTATCGGGAGTACTGAAGCTTTCTTT. Residues: CASSTPRIGSTEAFF. Full variable domain (remainder filled in from reference TRBV7-2 and TRBJ1-1): GAGVSQSPSNKVTEKGKDVELRCDPISGHTALYWYRQSLGQGLEFLIYFQGNSAPDKSGLPSDRFSAERTGGSVSTLTIQRTQQEDSAVYLCASSTPRIGSTEAFFGQGTRLTVV.

This clone was observed a few times. The chain recombines TRBV4-1 with TRBJ2-1; TRBD1 agrees at 9 bases. V was clipped by 2 bases and J by 4 bases; unmatched bases: 6. The CDR3 contains 16 residues. From germline, CDR1 is MGHRA and CDR2 YSYEKL. CDR3 residues: CASSQTGTGTYNEQFF. In DNA form, the CDR3 reads TGCGCCAGCAGCCAAACCGGGACAGGGACGTACAATGAGCAGTTCTTC.

This clone was recorded once. J is TRBJ1-3 and V is TRBV9, with D unclear. The V and J ends lost 3 bases and 0 bases respectively, with 7 bases between them. This CDR3 is built from 14 residues. Germline values: CDR1 SGDLS, CDR2 YYNGEE. CDR3 in amino acids: CASSDQVSGNTIYF. DNA for the CDR3: TGTGCCAGCAGCGACCAGGTCTCTGGAAACACCATATATTTT.

V gene TRBV28 combines with J gene TRBJ2-2; D might be TRBD2 (5 bases). Trimming removed 7 bases at V and 7 bases at J, with 13 bases between. The CDR3 loop spans 13 amino acids. Germline CDR1 MDHEN, CDR2 SYDVKM. CDR3 coding DNA: TGTGCCAGCACCGAACTCGGGAACGGGGAGCTGTTTTTT. This codes for CASTELGNGELFF.

The V and J genes are TRBV7-5 and TRBJ2-7; the table calls TRBD2, which could not be checked here. TRBV7-5 is a recognized pseudogene. CDR3 length: 14 residues. The CDR3 sequence is CARSPLAPSYEQYF. The DNA of the CDR3 is TGTGCCAGAAGCCCTCTAGCGCCTTCCTACGAGCAGTACTTC.

The CDR3 nucleotides are TGTGCTAGTGGTTTGGTACGGGCAGAGAACACTGAAGCTTTCTTT. Translation gives CASGLVRAENTEAFF. J is TRBJ1-1 and V is TRBV12-5; no clear D gene. Per the germline V gene, CDR1 is LGHNT and CDR2 is FRNRAP. This CDR3 has 15 amino acids. With 0 bases removed from V and 1 base from J, the gap between germline ends came to 9 bases.

J is TRBJ1-5 and V is TRBV10-3; D is unresolved. The CDR3 is made up of 15 amino acids. Germline CDR1 is ENHRY and CDR2 is SYGVKD. The V end lost 2 bases, the J end lost 0 bases, and 8 bases lay between the germline ends. The CDR3 loop reads CAISEGEDSNQPQHF. The CDR3 DNA is TGTGCCATCAGTGAGGGGGAGGATAGCAATCAGCCCCAGCATTTT.

The V and J genes are TRBV11-2 and TRBJ2-5; 10 bases fit TRBD1. The V gene end was trimmed by 0 bases and the J gene end by 4 bases; junction bases not matched to a gene: 5. The CDR3 is 16 amino acids. CDR1 is SGHAT and CDR2 is FQNNGV in the germline V gene. The CDR3 DNA reads as TGTGCCAGCAGCTTAGAATGGGGACAGGGGAGAGAGACCCAGTACTTC. The encoded protein is CASSLEWGQGRETQYF.

The V and J genes are TRBV3-1 (or the pseudogene TRBV3-2) and TRBJ2-7; a possible D gene is TRBD1 (6 bases). V lost 3 bases and J 4 bases, leaving 16 bases between the germline ends. CDR3 length: 15 residues. Germline V gene lookup returns CDR1 LGHDT and CDR2 YNNKEL (reference sequence). CDR3: CASSHPTGSAYEQYF. CDR3 bases: TGTGCCAGCAGCCACCCGACAGGTAGCGCTTACGAGCAGTACTTC.

This clone has a single count. The V call is TRBV7-8, the J call TRBJ2-5, with unresolved D. Trimming left V 2 bases short and J 4 bases short, with 11 bases between. Germline V gives CDR1 SGHVS, CDR2 FQNEAQ. The CDR3 extends over 14 amino acids. As DNA, the CDR3 is TGTGCCAGCAGCTTAATTGGGTCTGGAGAGACCCAGTACTTC. Its translation is CASSLIGSGETQYF. The full variable domain, its missing parts supplied by reference TRBV7-8 and TRBJ2-5, is GAGVSQSPRYKVAKRGQDVALRCDPISGHVSLFWYQQALGQGPEFLTYFQNEAQLDKSGLPSDRFFAERPEGSVSTLKIQRTQQEDSAVYLCASSLIGSGETQYFGPGTRLLVL.

This clone showed up just once. The rearrangement links TRBV5-1 to TRBJ2-1; 12 nucleotides align to TRBD2. The germline CDR1 and CDR2 sequences are SGHRS and YFSETQ. Trimming at V came to 2 bases and at J to 12 bases, leaving 6 bases not matched to a gene. The CDR3 covers 14 residues. For the CDR3, the DNA is TGCGCCAGCAGCTTTGCGACTAGCGGGGGTTCGCAGTTCTTC. Its protein product is CASSFATSGGSQFF. The full variable domain, its missing parts supplied by reference TRBV5-1 and TRBJ2-1, is KAGVTQTPRYLIKTRGQQVTLSCSPISGHRSVSWYQQTPGQGLQFLFEYFSETQRNKGNFPGRFSGRQFSNSRSEMNVSTLELGDSALYLCASSFATSGGSQFFGPGTRLTVL.

The chain combines TRBV2 with TRBJ1-1; weak D call: TRBD1 (5 bases). The V and J ends lost 11 bases and 2 bases respectively, with 15 bases between them. Germline loops: CDR1 SNHLY, CDR2 FYNNEI. The CDR3 is made up of 13 amino acids. The CDR3 sequence is CAARGRTNTEAFF. The CDR3 nucleotides read TGTGCCGCACGTGGGCGGACAAACACTGAAGCTTTCTTT.

The chain recombines TRBV4-1 with TRBJ2-2; TRBD1 matches 8 bases. The CDR3 is made up of 18 amino acids. The trim removed 0 bases at V and 5 bases at J, leaving 11 bases unmatched. In germline, CDR1 is MGHRA, CDR2 YSYEKL. CDR3 sequence (DNA): TGCGCCAGCAGCCAAGAGAACTTTCGACAGGGGTGGACCGGGGAGCTGTTTTTT. This translates into CASSQENFRQGWTGELFF.

The chain recombines TRBV6-5 with TRBJ2-1, with 11 bases matching TRBD1. With 8 bases clipped from V and 8 bases from J, the junction kept 2 bases outside the gene matches. Per the germline V gene, CDR1 is MNHEY and CDR2 is SVGAGI. The CDR3 totals 12 residues. CDR3 amino acids: CASGQGAYEQFF. In nucleotides, the CDR3 is TGTGCCAGCGGACAGGGGGCATATGAGCAGTTCTTC.

This rearrangement joins TRBV4-1 to TRBJ2-1, with D perhaps TRBD1 (5 bases). Germline loops: CDR1 MGHRA, CDR2 YSYEKL. Trimming left V 2 bases short and J 3 bases short, with 8 bases between. The CDR3 is made up of 14 amino acids. For the CDR3, the DNA is TGCGCCAGCAGCCAACCTACAGGCTACAATGAGCAGTTCTTC. This sequence encodes CASSQPTGYNEQFF.

J is TRBJ2-1 and V is TRBV4-1, with 10 bases fitting TRBD1. Trimming at V came to 5 bases and at J to 7 bases, leaving 11 bases not matched to a gene. The CDR3 length is 16 residues. The germline V gene encodes CDR1 MGHRA and CDR2 YSYEKL. The CDR3 DNA reads as TGCGCCAGCAGCGCTCCCGGGACAGGGGTTGGGAATGAGCAGTTCTTC. This sequence encodes CASSAPGTGVGNEQFF.

The genes are TRBV7-2 and TRBJ1-1; D is possibly TRBD1 (6 bases). Germline V gives CDR1 SGHTA, CDR2 FQGNSA. Deletions cut 5 bases from V and 9 bases from J, with 13 bases between. The CDR3 is made up of 12 amino acids. In DNA form, the CDR3 reads TGTGCCAGCAGCCGGGACAACCTGAAAGCTTTCTTT. It yields the protein CASSRDNLKAFF.